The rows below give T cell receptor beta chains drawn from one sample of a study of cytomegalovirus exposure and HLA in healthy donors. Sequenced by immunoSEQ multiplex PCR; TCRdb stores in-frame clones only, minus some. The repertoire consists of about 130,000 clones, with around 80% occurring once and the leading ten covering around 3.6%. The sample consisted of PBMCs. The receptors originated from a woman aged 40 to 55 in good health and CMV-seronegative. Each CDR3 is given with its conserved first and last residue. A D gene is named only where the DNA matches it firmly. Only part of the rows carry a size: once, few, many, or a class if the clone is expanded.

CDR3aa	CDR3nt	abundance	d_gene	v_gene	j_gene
CASRARDRDETQYF	TGTGCCAGCAGAGCACGGGACAGGGACGAGACCCAGTACTTC	.	TRBD1	TRBV6-6	TRBJ2-5
CASSQESRRGAYNSPLHF	TGCGCCAGCAGCCAAGAGTCGCGACGGGGGGCCTATAATTCACCCCTCCACTTT	.	.	TRBV4-3	TRBJ1-6
CASSQEGRSYGYTF	TGCGCCAGCAGCCAAGAGGGGAGATCATATGGCTACACCTTC	.	.	TRBV4-1	TRBJ1-2
CASSLAGGYGYTF	TGTGCCAGCAGCTTGGCAGGGGGCTATGGCTACACCTTC	once	TRBD1	TRBV7-9	TRBJ1-2
CASVQGLTGELFF	TGTGCCAGCGTGCAGGGGCTCACCGGGGAGCTGTTTTTT	.	.	TRBV19	TRBJ2-2
CASSPPGGRAYNEQFF	TGTGCCAGCAGCCCCCCGGGGGGCAGGGCCTACAATGAGCAGTTCTTC	.	.	TRBV28	TRBJ2-1
CASSGGGSSYEQYF	TGTGCCAGCAGCGGGGGGGGGTCCTCCTACGAGCAGTACTTC	.	TRBD2	TRBV4-2	TRBJ2-7
CASSQDLDTQYF	TGTGCCAGCAGTCAGGACTTGGATACGCAGTATTTT	once	.	TRBV6-5	TRBJ2-3
CASRGADTQYF	TGTGCCAGCAGAGGGGCAGATACGCAGTATTTT	.	.	TRBV7-2	TRBJ2-3
CASSLRVNDGNTIYF	TGTGCCAGCAGCTTACGGGTAAACGACGGAAACACCATATATTTT	.	.	TRBV7-8	TRBJ1-3
CASSQDPRGWNTEAFF	TGCGCCAGCAGCCAAGATCCCAGGGGCTGGAACACTGAAGCTTTCTTT	.	.	TRBV4-3	TRBJ1-1
CASSIEAGVRTNQPQHF	TGTGCCAGTAGTATAGAGGCCGGGGTGAGGACCAATCAGCCCCAGCATTTT	once	.	TRBV19	TRBJ1-5
CASSLGSPGTQYF	TGTGCCAGTAGTTTGGGTAGCCCAGGGACGCAGTATTTT	.	.	TRBV19	TRBJ2-3
CASSPQQLGLTEQFF	TGTGCCAGCAGCCCCCAGCAACTAGGACTAACTGAGCAGTTCTTC	.	.	TRBV14	TRBJ2-1
CASRIRGRLAEAFF	TGTGCCAGCCGCATCAGGGGGCGGTTAGCTGAAGCTTTCTTT	few	TRBD1	TRBV6-5	TRBJ1-1
CSVDRGGDGYTF	TGCAGCGTTGACCGGGGAGGAGATGGCTACACCTTC	.	.	TRBV29-1	TRBJ1-2
CASSMVSHDYTF	TGTGCCAGTAGTATGGTCTCACACGACTACACCTTC	.	.	TRBV19	TRBJ1-2
CASSVSLDAFF	TGTGCCAGCAGTGTGTCGCTAGACGCGTTCTTC	.	.	TRBV2	TRBJ2-1
CASSRLAGLNNEQFF	TGTGCCAGCAGCCGGCTAGCGGGACTAAACAATGAGCAGTTCTTC	few	TRBD2	TRBV9	TRBJ2-1
CASSRRGGDSPLHF	TGTGCCAGCAGCCGCAGGGGAGGGGATTCACCCCTCCACTTT	.	.	TRBV7-2	TRBJ1-6
CASSWTGGGGAEAFF	TGTGCCAGCAGCTGGACAGGGGGCGGGGGCGCTGAAGCTTTCTTT	.	TRBD1	TRBV7-2	TRBJ1-1
CASSGTSRYTDTQYF	TGTGCCAGCAGTGGTACTAGCAGATACACAGATACGCAGTATTTT	.	.	TRBV2	TRBJ2-3
CASSEAGWGTAGNQPQHF	TGTGCCAGCAGTGAAGCAGGGTGGGGGACAGCCGGCAATCAGCCCCAGCATTTT	.	TRBD1	TRBV6-1	TRBJ1-5
CASRREKDTGELFF	TGTGCCAGCAGGAGGGAGAAGGACACCGGGGAGCTGTTTTTT	.	.	TRBV7-2	TRBJ2-2
CASSWRGLNSYNEQFF	TGTGCCAGCAGTTGGAGGGGCCTGAACTCCTACAATGAGCAGTTCTTC	.	.	TRBV28	TRBJ2-1
CASSARRGPNQPQHF	TGTGCCAGCAGCGCCAGACGGGGTCCAAATCAGCCCCAGCATTTT	.	.	TRBV9	TRBJ1-5
CASPPHQSAMNNEQFF	TGTGCCAGCCCTCCCCATCAGAGCGCTATGAACAATGAGCAGTTCTTC	.	.	TRBV7-9	TRBJ2-1
CASSPTGQKGTDTQYF	TGTGCCAGCAGCCCTACGGGACAGAAGGGGACAGATACGCAGTATTTT	.	TRBD1	TRBV5-4	TRBJ2-3
CASSLVLNREPYEQYF	TGTGCCAGCAGCTTAGTTTTAAATCGGGAACCCTACGAGCAGTACTTC	.	.	TRBV13	TRBJ2-7
CASSLIRGKNTEAFF	TGTGCCAGCAGCTTGATTCGAGGGAAGAACACTGAAGCTTTCTTT	.	.	TRBV5-6	TRBJ1-1
CASSLEFGGAGNNEQFF	TGCGCCAGCAGCCTAGAATTCGGGGGGGCCGGAAACAATGAGCAGTTCTTC	.	TRBD2	TRBV5-1	TRBJ2-1
CASSPQGGATEAFF	TGTGCCAGCAGTCCCCAGGGGGGAGCCACTGAAGCTTTCTTT	.	TRBD1	TRBV2	TRBJ1-1
CASSVRTGEDEKLFF	TGTGCCAGCAGCGTAAGGACAGGGGAGGACGAAAAACTGTTTTTT	.	TRBD1	TRBV9	TRBJ1-4
CASRGTLSSYEQYF	TGTGCCAGCAGGGGGACACTAAGCTCCTACGAGCAGTACTTC	.	.	TRBV27	TRBJ2-7
CASSQDIGGPGWSTDTQYF	TGCGCCAGCAGCCAAGATATAGGGGGACCTGGTTGGAGCACAGATACGCAGTATTTT	.	.	TRBV4-3	TRBJ2-3
CASSPRTTGLTGELFF	TGTGCCAGTAGTCCCCGGACGACAGGGCTCACCGGGGAGCTGTTTTTT	.	TRBD1	TRBV19	TRBJ2-2
CASSSTLGQINQPQHF	TGTGCCAGCAGTTCAACCTTGGGACAGATCAATCAGCCCCAGCATTTT	.	TRBD1	TRBV27	TRBJ1-5
CASSIDRMANTEAFF	TGTGCCAGCTCAATAGACAGAATGGCAAACACTGAAGCTTTCTTT	.	.	TRBV18	TRBJ1-1
CASSIAQDSYNEQFF	TGTGCCAGTAGTATAGCACAGGACTCCTACAATGAGCAGTTCTTC	.	.	TRBV19	TRBJ2-1
CASSVEDEAGTYNEQFF	TGTGCCAGCAGCGTAGAAGATGAGGCAGGGACTTACAATGAGCAGTTCTTC	.	.	TRBV9	TRBJ2-1
CSARLAGGHEAQFF	TGCAGCGCCCGACTAGCGGGAGGCCATGAGGCGCAGTTCTTC	few	TRBD2	TRBV29-1	TRBJ2-1
CASSSGRGGGYGYTF	TGTGCCAGCAGCAGCGGACGGGGGGGTGGATATGGCTACACCTTC	.	.	TRBV21-1	TRBJ1-2
CASSSPGQVNEKLFF	TGTGCCAGCAGTTCTCCGGGACAGGTTAATGAAAAACTGTTTTTT	.	TRBD1	TRBV28	TRBJ1-4
CASSLTMRLNTEAFF	TGTGCCAGCAGCCTAACCATGAGGTTGAACACTGAAGCTTTCTTT	.	.	TRBV27	TRBJ1-1
CASSRYTSGGAYEQYF	TGTGCCAGCAGCCGTTATACTAGCGGAGGGGCCTACGAGCAGTACTTC	.	TRBD2	TRBV5-5	TRBJ2-7
CASSLPELYNEQFF	TGTGCCAGCAGCCTTCCGGAGCTCTACAATGAGCAGTTCTTC	.	.	TRBV9	TRBJ2-1
CASSQDSPTAALRTDTQYF	TGCGCCAGCAGCCAAGATAGCCCGACTGCCGCCCTACGCACAGATACGCAGTATTTT	.	.	TRBV4-1	TRBJ2-3
CASSDLAGSGELFF	TGTGCCAGCAGCGACCTAGCGGGATCGGGGGAGCTGTTTTTT	.	TRBD2	TRBV4-2	TRBJ2-2
CASRPSTGAKGKLFF	TGTGCCAGCAGACCCTCGACAGGGGCAAAGGGAAAACTGTTTTTT	.	TRBD1	TRBV27	TRBJ1-4
CASSTGGLGPGRAETQYF	TGTGCCAGCAGTACGGGGGGGCTAGGACCGGGGCGAGCAGAGACCCAGTACTTC	.	TRBD2	TRBV9	TRBJ2-5
CASSQVGYGNTEAFF	TGCGCCAGCAGCCAAGTCGGGTATGGGAACACTGAAGCTTTCTTT	.	.	TRBV4-3	TRBJ1-1
CASGLAPLQGSTGELFF	TGTGCTAGTGGTTTGGCCCCCCTACAGGGGAGCACCGGGGAGCTGTTTTTT	.	TRBD1	TRBV12-5	TRBJ2-2
CASRFSSEAGEQFF	TGTGCCAGCAGATTCAGTTCGGAGGCGGGTGAGCAGTTCTTC	.	.	TRBV27	TRBJ2-1
CASRPRPGQGAQGELFF	TGTGCCAGCAGGCCCCGACCGGGACAGGGGGCTCAGGGGGAGCTGTTTTTT	.	TRBD1	TRBV7-9	TRBJ2-2